The rows below give T cell receptor beta chains drawn from one sample of a study of T cells in Graves' hyperthyroidism and ophthalmopathy. TCRdb redid the calling of the multiplex PCR reads with MiXCR, one entry per CDR3 protein. The table has a few hundred thousand distinct CDR3 sequences, 40% to 55% seen once. The specimen was peripheral blood or thyroid tissue (not recorded which). These receptors originate from an adult woman with Graves' disease, either hyperthyroidism or ophthalmopathy (not recorded which). Both conserved end residues are part of each CDR3. A D gene is named only where the DNA matches it firmly. Where a row states a size, it is once, few, many or the class of an expanded clone; other rows omit it.

clone size	D gene	V gene	J gene	CDR3 DNA	CDR3 protein
-	-	TRBV7-9	TRBJ2-5	TGTGCCAGCAGCCCGAAGACCAACCAAGAGACCCAGTACTTC	CASSPKTNQETQYF
-	TRBD2	TRBV6-9	TRBJ2-3	TGTGCCAGCAGTCAGATAATTAGCGGGGGAATCCCCCTCCGGCCCCGCACAGATACGCAGTATTTT	CASSQIISGGIPLRPRTDTQYF
many	-	TRBV5-1	TRBJ1-1	TGTGCCAGCAGCTTTACAGGGAACACTGAAGCTTTCTTT	CASSFTGNTEAFF
few	-	TRBV29-1	TRBJ1-1	TGCAGCGTCGCAGCCGGAGGTATGAACACTGAAGCTTTCTTT	CSVAAGGMNTEAFF
-	TRBD2	TRBV2	TRBJ2-5	TGTGCCAGCAGTGAAAGACTAGCTGAAGAGACCCAGTACTTC	CASSERLAEETQYF
many	-	TRBV20-1	TRBJ2-5	TGCAGTGCTAGCCCCCTGCCCCAGTACTTC	CSASPLPQYF
many	-	TRBV20-1	TRBJ2-7	TGCAGTGCTCCCTTCCGGGGGAGGGGGCTCTACGAGCAGTACTTC	CSAPFRGRGLYEQYF
-	TRBD2	TRBV24-1	TRBJ2-1	TGTGCCACCAGTGAGACTAGCGGGAGGGTAATTGGCAATGAGCAGTTCTTC	CATSETSGRVIGNEQFF
many	-	TRBV6-2/TRBV6-3	TRBJ2-5	TGTGCCAGCAGTAACCCCCCGGAGACCCAGTACTTC	CASSNPPETQYF
many	-	TRBV10-3	TRBJ1-3	TGTGCCATCTCCATTGCAGGGTCTGGAAACACCATATATTTT	CAISIAGSGNTIYF
-	TRBD1	TRBV5-1	TRBJ2-7	TGCGCCAGCAGCTTGGGACAGGGGATCGAGCAGTACTTC	CASSLGQGIEQYF
few	TRBD1	TRBV27	TRBJ2-2	TGTGCCAGCAGTCCACAGGGGTTCGGGGAGCTGTTTTTT	CASSPQGFGELFF
-	-	TRBV5-1	TRBJ1-1	TGCGCCAGCAGCTTCCTAGGGCACACTGAAGCTTTCTTT	CASSFLGHTEAFF
once	-	TRBV15	TRBJ2-7	TGTGCCACCAGCGCCAGGGAATCTGGCGAGCAGTACTTC	CATSARESGEQYF
few	TRBD1	TRBV29-1	TRBJ2-7	TGCAGCGTGCCCTCCGACAGGGGCTACGAGCAGTACTTC	CSVPSDRGYEQYF
-	TRBD1	TRBV2	TRBJ1-4	TGTGCCAGTGCAGGGGGCACTAATGAAAAACTGTTTTTT	CASAGGTNEKLFF
-	-	TRBV29-1	TRBJ1-2	TGCAGCGTTGACCAACCTATAGGCTATGGCTACACCTTC	CSVDQPIGYGYTF
-	TRBD2	TRBV20-1	TRBJ2-7	TGCAGCGTTTCCCCACTAGCGGGAGGGGTCTACGAGCAGTACTTC	CSVSPLAGGVYEQYF
-	-	TRBV7-2	TRBJ2-5	TGTGCCAGCAGCCCCGAGACAGGAGGAGGCGAGACCCAGTACTTC	CASSPETGGGETQYF
many	-	TRBV20-1	TRBJ1-1	TGCAGTGCATCAGGTTTCTCTGAAGCTTTCTTT	CSASGFSEAFF
few	-	TRBV24-1	TRBJ2-5	TGTGCCACCAGTAAGCCCAACCAAGAGACCCAGTACTTC	CATSKPNQETQYF
once	TRBD1	TRBV7-2	TRBJ1-1	TGTGCCAGCAGCTTGGTGGACAGGGGGCGAGCTTTCTTT	CASSLVDRGRAFF
-	TRBD1	TRBV7-6	TRBJ1-4	TGTGCCAGCAGCCGCGGGACAGCGTATAAAAAACTGTTTTTT	CASSRGTAYKKLFF